The 5 T cell receptor beta chains listed next were all sequenced from one sample in a study of CD8 T cells in Susac syndrome. The RNA input was about 0.5 to 1 ug, and it was reverse transcribed with random hexamers. TCRdb passed the immunoSEQ multiplex PCR reads through MiXCR, listing each CDR3 protein once. This sample yields some 150,000 distinct CDR3 sequences, of which just under 97% are seen a single time; 0.14% to 0.15% belongs to the top ten. Source material: CD8+ T cells from PBMCs. The receptors shown here come from a human donor with multiple sclerosis.

CDR3 in DNA: TGTGCCAGCAGCCAAGGGTGGGGGCCATACGACAATGAGCAGTTCTTC. This translates into CASSQGWGPYDNEQFF. The gene calls are TRBV14 and TRBJ2-1; D may be TRBD1 (6 bases). Germline CDR1 and CDR2: SGHDN and FVKESK. Trimming cost V 1 base and J 5 bases, with 15 bases left between them. The CDR3 extends over 16 amino acids.

In nucleotides, the CDR3 is TGCAGCGTTGCGGGACTTTGGGATAACTATGGCTACACCTTC. Encoded protein: CSVAGLWDNYGYTF. This rearrangement joins TRBV29-1 to TRBJ1-2; D may be TRBD1 (5 bases). Germline V CDR1 and CDR2: SQVTM, ANQGSEA. There are 14 residues in the CDR3. V shed 4 bases and J shed 1 base, with 13 bases lying between them.

V is TRBV3-1 and J is TRBJ2-1; 10 bases match TRBD1. The CDR3 contains 18 residues. The V segment lost 4 bases and the J segment 5 bases; nucleotides outside the gene matches: 14. Germline V lookup: CDR1 LGHDT, CDR2 YNNKEL (reference sequence). The CDR3 region has the DNA TGTGCCAGCAGCCCCCGGCAGGGTGACAGGGGGCGAAACAATGAGCAGTTCTTC. Translated, it gives CASSPRQGDRGRNNEQFF.

Here the CDR3 reads CASSPGGSGANVLTF. CDR3 coding DNA: TGTGCCAGCAGCCCCGGGGGCTCTGGGGCCAACGTCCTGACTTTC. V usage is TRBV7-9 and J usage is TRBJ2-6; a weak D match, TRBD2 (6 bases). This CDR3 has 15 amino acids. CDR1 SEHNR and CDR2 FQNEAQ come from the germline V gene (reference sequence). V was pared by 5 bases and J by 0 bases, with 8 bases between.

The rearrangement joins TRBV9 to TRBJ1-1; D unclear. Germline V CDR1 and CDR2: SGDLS, YYNGEE. V lost 5 bases and J 3 bases, leaving 11 bases between the germline ends. This CDR3 has 13 amino acids. This CDR3 is CASRPTRDTEAFF. CDR3 DNA: TGTGCCAGCAGGCCCACAAGGGACACTGAAGCTTTCTTT.